This TCR beta chain was sequenced for a study of multiple sclerosis patients with progressive multifocal leukoencephalopathy (dated by TCRdb to about 2019). Turning to the overall study: The controls were roughly five MS patients treated with natalizumab who did not develop PML and who were sampled longitudinally. The study examined peripheral T and B cells of MS patients who developed PML (4 under natalizumab, 1 after alemtuzumab) and treated patients who did not. Two natalizumab-treated patients who later developed PML were followed longitudinally from before therapy through 6 and 12 months to PML onset. The goal was to find JC virus-specific or public T-cell expansions that arose at the time of PML onset.

Overall results and qualifications from the work: At the time PML developed, no common TRBV or TRBJ gene usage or preferential TRBV-TRBJ pairings were detected. Less diverse TRB repertoires in most PML patients were suggested by lower normalized Shannon entropy, whereas values near 1 were observed in the natalizumab-treated controls. Although TRB clones above 0.5% frequency turned up only in PML patients, the clones expanded at PML onset were already present before and during natalizumab therapy. Because the cohort was small and descriptive, it remained unclear whether the findings reflect JC virus infection or general immunocompromise. Only peripheral blood was analyzed, although cerebrospinal fluid or brain lymphocytes might be more informative for natalizumab-associated PML.

Trimming takes 5 bases from V and 0 bases from J, and the germline ends sit 11 bases apart. There are 15 amino acids in the CDR3, from cysteine to phenylalanine inclusive. Only the CDR3 portion is preserved as DNA: 45 bases, with reading frame beginning at the first base. For CDR1 and CDR2, the germline V gene (reference sequence) lists LNHDA and SQIVND. Per the publication, the time point label means: before natalizumab initiation. Interferon beta had previously been received by all listed patients, and all PML patients were female. Before the first natalizumab infusion, T0 blood samples were collected. Ficoll-Hypaque density gradient centrifugation was used to isolate peripheral blood mononuclear cells. A word on this clone: Its antigen remains unidentified. Base qualities are missing; no much larger clone stands one base away.

Amplification of TRB CDR3 regions from genomic DNA was performed at survey-level depth using the immunoSEQ two-step multiplex PCR. To estimate template counts and remove amplification bias, each PCR was spiked with synthetic inline TR CDR3 controls covering all V-J pairings. Reads were processed so that amplification and sequencing bias were reduced, and quantification was performed against synthetic TR CDR3 analogs. Per the original workflow: In ImmunoSEQ Analyzer, raw data were processed so that out-of-frame sequences and CDR3s with stop codons were removed, with gene names following IMGT nomenclature. Repertoire diversity was summarized as normalized Shannon entropy, defined as 1 minus Pielou's evenness. Only TRB sequences sharing the V gene, the J gene and the CDR3 were counted as identical. Public PML clonotypes were CDR3s shared by two or more PML-onset samples but absent earlier, in controls, and in public databases. Positional CDR3 amino acid composition was analyzed in Skylign with the observed count method. TCRdb mirrors the immuneACCESS table, restricted to in-frame sequences. Some clones are absent from its copies; in checked studies, under half trace to an unresolved V gene, and the reason for the others is unknown. V and J calls plus clone size are reproduced from that table; the DNA served to infer D and trimming. The sample table holds fewer than 40,000 clones, of which roughly 90% were seen once. About 1.5% of the sample is in the top ten clones.

Here the chain combines TRBV19 and TRBJ1-5, with the D gene not clear enough to name. The source is a human donor with multiple sclerosis. The sample was PBMCs. CDR3 protein: CASSRTMGSNQPQHF. The sequenced DNA is TGTGCCAGTAGTCGAACTATGGGTAGCAATCAGCCCCAGCATTTT.